Each of the 23 T cell receptor beta chains below was sequenced from the same sample in a study of CD8+CD57+ T cells in acquired aplastic anemia. CDR3 and TCR beta VDJ profiling relied on genomic DNA as the template. TCRdb redid the calling of the reads with MiXCR, one entry per CDR3 protein. The data contain about 170,000 distinct CDR3 sequences, roughly 63% of them seen just once; the ten biggest clones take up about 50%. Specimen: sorted CD4+, CD8+, or CD8+CD57+ T cells (not recorded which) from PBMCs. The source is a human donor in good health.

The genes are TRBV2 and TRBJ1-1; 7 bases are a match to TRBD1. V shed 1 base, J shed 1 base, and the junction held 3 bases outside the gene matches. This CDR3 has 15 residues. Germline V CDR1 and CDR2: SNHLY, FYNNEI. The CDR3 DNA reads TGTGCCAGCAGTGAAGACAGGGGAACGAACACTGAAGCTTTCTTT. Protein: CASSEDRGTNTEAFF.

This clonotype was seen more than once but under ten times. The V call is TRBV20-1, the J call TRBJ1-2; maybe TRBD1 (6 bases). The CDR3 runs 14 residues. Germline CDR1 DFQATT, CDR2 SNEGSKA (reference sequence). V was trimmed by 6 bases and J by 7 bases, leaving 21 bases between them. The CDR3 loop is CSAVSKGGTGGYTF. The DNA for the CDR3 is TGCAGTGCCGTCTCTAAGGGGGGTACCGGTGGCTACACCTTC.

J is TRBJ2-3 and V is TRBV29-1; perhaps TRBD2 as D (5 bases). CDR3 length: 16 amino acids. CDR1 and CDR2 (germline): SQVTM, ANQGSEA. The V gene lost 3 bases and the J gene lost 0 bases, with 16 bases spanning the gap. CDR3: CSVDLGRHKSTDTQYF. CDR3 nucleotide sequence: TGCAGCGTTGACTTGGGGAGACATAAAAGCACAGATACGCAGTATTTT.

CDR3 nucleotide sequence: TGTGCCAGCAAGCCCCGGGACAGTCCTGGCGAGCAGTACTTC. It encodes CASKPRDSPGEQYF. The chain joins TRBV2 to TRBJ2-7; TRBD1 matches 7 bases. Germline trimming cut 7 bases from V and 6 bases from J; bases unmatched to any gene: 12. CDR1 and CDR2 (germline): SNHLY, FYNNEI. The CDR3 covers 14 residues.

The V call is TRBV11-2, the J call TRBJ2-1; 16 bases are shared with TRBD2. The CDR3 sequence is 18 residues long. The germline V gene has CDR1 SGHAT and CDR2 FQNNGV. V dropped 5 bases and J dropped 0; count of bases not matched to a gene: 4. The CDR3 sequence is CASSPGTSGRASYNEQFF. The DNA of the CDR3 is TGTGCCAGCAGCCCCGGGACTAGCGGGAGGGCCTCCTACAATGAGCAGTTCTTC.

This clonotype has more than one count but fewer than ten. The V and J genes are TRBV28 and TRBJ2-1, with D possibly being TRBD1 or TRBD2 (5 bases each). Trimming stripped 7 bases from V and 5 bases from J, with 12 bases between. This CDR3 comprises 13 residues. In germline, CDR1 is MDHEN, CDR2 SYDVKM. The CDR3 loop reads CASKPLGDNEQFF. CDR3 DNA: TGTGCCAGCAAGCCTTTGGGGGACAATGAGCAGTTCTTC.

The genes are TRBV5-6 and TRBJ1-1; no reliable D call. This CDR3 spans 11 amino acids. Germline V CDR1 and CDR2: SGHDT, YYEEEE. The V gene lost 2 bases and the J gene lost 5 bases, with 4 bases spanning the gap. This chain's CDR3 is CASSFVTEAFF. DNA of the CDR3: TGTGCCAGCAGCTTCGTGACTGAAGCTTTCTTT.

The chain uses TRBV19 and TRBJ2-3, with D possibly called TRBD1 or TRBD2 (5 bases each). Trimming took off 6 bases at V and 8 bases at J, with 12 bases between the two ends. The germline V gene has CDR1 LNHDA and CDR2 SQIVND (reference sequence). This CDR3 has 12 amino acids. The CDR3, as DNA: TGTGCCAGTAGAAGGGACGGCTTTACGCAGTATTTT. It is translated as CASRRDGFTQYF. The whole variable domain, filled in from reference TRBV19 and TRBJ2-3, reads DGGITQSPKYLFRKEGQNVTLSCEQNLNHDAMYWYRQDPGQGLRLIYYSQIVNDFQKGDIAEGYSVSREKKESFPLTVTSAQKNPTAFYLCASRRDGFTQYFGPGTRLTVL.

This clonotype was observed a few times. V is TRBV2 and J is TRBJ2-5, with 8 positions matching TRBD1. The J segment lost 5 bases and the V segment lost 8 bases, leaving 7 bases of the junction unmatched. CDR3 length equals 13 residues. In germline, CDR1 is SNHLY, CDR2 FYNNEI. The CDR3 loop reads CASGQGAWETQYF. The CDR3 DNA reads TGTGCCAGCGGGCAGGGGGCATGGGAGACCCAGTACTTC.

This clonotype was counted at least ten times. The chain employs TRBV4-3 and TRBJ2-7; 9 nucleotides align to TRBD1. The length of the CDR3 is 17 residues. Per the germline V gene, CDR1 is LGHNA and CDR2 is YSLEER. Trimming took 1 base from V and 1 from J; bases not matched to a gene: 8. The CDR3 is CASSQGRSGTGSYEQYF. The DNA of the CDR3 is TGCGCCAGCAGCCAAGGAAGGTCCGGGACAGGGTCCTACGAGCAGTACTTC.

V is TRBV7-2 and J is TRBJ1-4, with D perhaps TRBD1 (6 bases). Germline V gene sequence: CDR1 SGHTA, CDR2 FQGNSA. Trimming pared 6 bases from V and 7 bases from J, leaving 15 bases between. The CDR3 totals 14 residues. The CDR3 is CASSLTGSGEKLFF. Here the CDR3 DNA reads TGTGCCAGCAGTCTGACAGGAAGCGGTGAAAAACTGTTTTTT.

The table lists this clonotype with many counts. V and J are TRBV15 and TRBJ2-7; the D gene is possibly TRBD1 (5 bases). The germline gives CDR1 LNHNV, CDR2 YYDKDF (reference sequence). Deletions cut 0 bases from V and 1 base from J, with 7 bases between. The CDR3 loop spans 14 amino acids. The CDR3 reads CATSREGVSYEQYF. CDR3 in DNA: TGTGCCACCAGCAGAGAAGGGGTATCCTACGAGCAGTACTTC.

The J gene is TRBJ1-2, the V gene TRBV9, with D uncertain. CDR3 length: 11 amino acids. Per the germline V gene, CDR1 is SGDLS and CDR2 is YYNGEE. Trimming removed 4 bases at V and 4 bases at J, with 5 bases between. This chain's CDR3 is CASSPGYGYTF. CDR3 nucleotides: TGTGCCAGCAGCCCCGGCTATGGCTACACCTTC.

The chain uses TRBV10-3 and TRBJ1-4, with D uncertain. The CDR3 length is 14 residues. Trimming removed 2 bases from V and 7 bases from J, with 11 bases in between. Germline assignment: CDR1 ENHRY and CDR2 SYGVKD. The CDR3 nucleotides are TGTGCCATCAGTGAGGCGGGAGAGGGTGAAAAACTGTTTTTT. Translating it yields CAISEAGEGEKLFF.

This clonotype has a handful of counts. The junction shows a germline mismatch at one end, possibly a read error. The chain combines TRBV7-8 with TRBJ1-1; TRBD1 might be the D (6 bases). The CDR3 contains 12 residues. Per germline, CDR1 SGHVS and CDR2 FQNEAQ. This chain's CDR3 is CASSLGQVVALF. The DNA for the CDR3 is TGTGCCAGCAGCTTAGGACAGGTGGTGGCCCTTTTT.

J is TRBJ2-3 and V is TRBV7-3; D is possibly TRBD2 (6 bases). This CDR3 has 15 residues. CDR1 and CDR2 from the germline V gene are SGHTA and FQGTGA. Trimming pared 9 bases from V and 2 bases from J, leaving 18 bases between. The CDR3 coding sequence is TGTGCCAGTAGTCCGCCGGGAGTTCTCACAGATACGCAGTATTTT. This gives the protein CASSPPGVLTDTQYF.

Only a few counts were recorded for this clonotype. The chain has TRBV20-1 and TRBJ2-5, with 12 bases matching TRBD2. The V segment lost 2 bases and the J segment 2 bases; nucleotides outside the gene matches: 3. Germline V gene sequence: CDR1 DFQATT, CDR2 SNEGSKA (reference sequence). The CDR3 is 15 amino acids. The CDR3 loop reads CSARRLAGAQETQYF. Written as DNA, the CDR3 is TGCAGTGCTAGACGACTAGCGGGAGCTCAAGAGACCCAGTACTTC.

Regarding this clonotype: This may stem from a read error, because a much larger clone lies one nucleotide away. This chain links TRBV12-3 or TRBV12-4 with TRBJ2-3; TRBD2 matches 8 bases. The CDR3 is 14 amino acids. The CDR3 region has the DNA TGTGCCATCAGTTTCGGGGGGGGGGCAGATACGCAGTATTTT. This codes for CAISFGGGADTQYF.

This clonotype was picked up one time. This sequence joins TRBV25-1 and TRBJ2-1; 9 bases fit TRBD2. The ends lost 4 bases at V and 5 bases at J; junction bases unmatched: 6. Germline CDR1 MGHDK, CDR2 SYGVNS. The CDR3 consists of 15 residues. CDR3 in amino acids: CASSVAGVGNNEQFF. The CDR3 bases are TGTGCCAGCAGTGTAGCGGGAGTAGGGAACAATGAGCAGTTCTTC.

This chain links TRBV5-5 with TRBJ2-7; 7 nucleotides agree with TRBD2. Germline V gene lookup returns CDR1 SGHKS and CDR2 YYEKEE (reference sequence). V shed 0 bases, J shed 13 bases, and the junction held 7 bases outside the gene matches. CDR3 length equals 12 residues. The CDR3 DNA reads TGTGCCAGCAGCTTGGACGGGGTAGCGGGCTACTTC. Amino acids: CASSLDGVAGYF.

CDR3 coding DNA: TGTGCCAGCAGCCCGGACAGGGATAGTTCACCCCTCCACTTT. This sequence encodes CASSPDRDSSPLHF. This chain connects TRBV7-9 to TRBJ1-6; 8 nucleotides line up with TRBD1. This CDR3 contains 14 residues. V was pared by 5 bases and J by 9 bases, with 6 bases of the junction left unmatched. Germline CDR1 SEHNR, CDR2 FQNEAQ (reference sequence).

The count of this clonotype is one. A much larger clonotype is one base distant, so this may be a read error. The chain joins TRBV25-1 to TRBJ2-1; the D gene is possibly TRBD2 (6 bases). Germline CDR1 reads MGHDK; CDR2 reads SYGVNS. Trimming took 4 bases from V and 8 from J, leaving 12 bases between them. This CDR3 spans 13 amino acids. CDR3 amino acids: CASSGPAGYEQFF. The DNA for the CDR3 is TGTGCCAGCAGTGGACCAGCGGGCTATGAGCAGTTCTTC. The full variable domain, in which reference TRBV25-1 and TRBJ2-1 provide the parts outside the CDR3, is EADIYQTPRYLVIGTGKKITLECSQTMGHDKMYWYQQDPGMELHLIHYSYGVNSTEKGDLSSESTVSRIRTEHFPLTLESARPSHTSQYLCASSGPAGYEQFFGPGTRLTVL.

This clonotype was seen a single time. The V gene is TRBV20-1, the J gene TRBJ1-2; 9 nucleotides line up with TRBD1. The CDR3 is made up of 12 amino acids. V was clipped by 4 bases and J by 6 bases; unmatched bases: 3. Germline V CDR1 and CDR2: DFQATT, SNEGSKA (reference sequence). CDR3 in amino acids: CSATTGGNGYTF. The CDR3 bases are TGCAGTGCTACAACAGGGGGCAATGGCTACACCTTC.